Listed below are T cell receptor beta chains from one sample, sequenced in a study of shared clonotypes between healthy human individuals. Profiling relied on immunoSEQ multiplex PCR, and the TCRdb table lists in-frame clones only, not all of them. The sample records hundreds of thousands of clones, 90% to 96% being singletons. Input material: naive CD4+ T cells sorted from blood. These receptors originate from a woman aged 30 to 39 in good health. Each CDR3 is given with its conserved first and last residue. The D gene is left open where the match is weak. Where a row states a size, it is once, few, many or the class of an expanded clone; other rows omit it.

J gene: TRBJ1-2
V gene: TRBV19
CDR3 length: 14
clone size: NA
D gene: TRBD1
CDR3 protein: CASKITGGDYGYTF
CDR3 DNA: TGTGCCAGTAAGATCACAGGGGGCGACTATGGCTACACCTTC

J gene: TRBJ2-7
V gene: TRBV28
CDR3 length: 14
clone size: NA
D gene: NA
CDR3 protein: CASSSLDSLDEQYF
CDR3 DNA: TGTGCCAGCAGTTCTCTTGACAGTCTCGACGAGCAGTACTTC

J gene: TRBJ2-3
V gene: TRBV28
CDR3 length: 18
clone size: NA
D gene: TRBD1
CDR3 protein: CASSLRAGVRGPTDTQYF
CDR3 DNA: TGTGCCAGCAGTTTACGTGCCGGGGTCAGGGGGCCCACAGATACGCAGTATTTT

J gene: TRBJ2-3
V gene: TRBV28
CDR3 length: 15
clone size: once
D gene: NA
CDR3 protein: CASSYPSRDWDTQYF
CDR3 DNA: TGTGCCAGCAGTTACCCTAGCAGGGACTGGGATACGCAGTATTTT

J gene: TRBJ2-3
V gene: TRBV5-1
CDR3 length: 15
clone size: NA
D gene: NA
CDR3 protein: CASSLPGWSTDTQYF
CDR3 DNA: TGCGCCAGCAGCTTACCGGGATGGAGTACAGATACGCAGTATTTT

J gene: TRBJ1-3
V gene: TRBV6-4
CDR3 length: 13
clone size: NA
D gene: NA
CDR3 protein: CASSEDAGNTIYF
CDR3 DNA: TGTGCCAGCAGTGAGGACGCCGGAAACACCATATATTTT

J gene: TRBJ2-2
V gene: TRBV7-3
CDR3 length: 14
clone size: NA
D gene: NA
CDR3 protein: CASSLVAATGELFF
CDR3 DNA: TGTGCCAGCAGCTTAGTAGCGGCCACCGGGGAGCTGTTTTTT

J gene: TRBJ2-6
V gene: TRBV9
CDR3 length: 17
clone size: NA
D gene: TRBD1
CDR3 protein: CASGRDRGLSGANVLTF
CDR3 DNA: TGTGCCAGCGGGAGGGACAGGGGGCTTTCTGGGGCCAACGTCCTGACTTTC

J gene: TRBJ2-7
V gene: TRBV7-6
CDR3 length: 14
clone size: NA
D gene: TRBD2
CDR3 protein: CASTPGAGGREQYF
CDR3 DNA: TGTGCCAGCACCCCCGGTGCGGGAGGACGAGAGCAGTACTTC

J gene: TRBJ1-1
V gene: TRBV7-2
CDR3 length: 15
clone size: NA
D gene: NA
CDR3 protein: CASSSAKHKNTEAFF
CDR3 DNA: TGTGCCAGCAGCTCGGCCAAACACAAGAACACTGAAGCTTTCTTT

J gene: TRBJ2-3
V gene: TRBV19
CDR3 length: 15
clone size: once
D gene: TRBD1
CDR3 protein: CASSPGQGRTDTQYF
CDR3 DNA: TGTGCCAGTAGTCCGGGACAGGGTAGAACAGATACGCAGTATTTT

J gene: TRBJ1-4
V gene: TRBV7-9
CDR3 length: 14
clone size: NA
D gene: NA
CDR3 protein: CASSLVSGGEKLFF
CDR3 DNA: TGTGCCAGCAGCTTAGTCTCGGGCGGCGAAAAACTGTTTTTT

J gene: TRBJ2-3
V gene: TRBV5-6
CDR3 length: 16
clone size: NA
D gene: NA
CDR3 protein: CASSLERLRITDTQYF
CDR3 DNA: TGTGCCAGCAGCTTGGAGCGCTTAAGAATCACAGATACGCAGTATTTT

J gene: TRBJ1-1
V gene: TRBV5-6
CDR3 length: 13
clone size: NA
D gene: NA
CDR3 protein: CASSWVENTEAFF
CDR3 DNA: TGTGCCAGCAGCTGGGTGGAGAACACTGAAGCTTTCTTT

J gene: TRBJ2-5
V gene: TRBV19
CDR3 length: 12
clone size: NA
D gene: TRBD2
CDR3 protein: CASNLAGAPQYF
CDR3 DNA: TGTGCCAGTAACCTAGCGGGAGCGCCGCAGTACTTC

J gene: TRBJ2-2
V gene: TRBV18
CDR3 length: 12
clone size: few
D gene: NA
CDR3 protein: CASSPNTGELFF
CDR3 DNA: TGTGCCAGCTCACCGAACACCGGGGAGCTGTTTTTT

J gene: TRBJ1-2
V gene: TRBV19
CDR3 length: 13
clone size: NA
D gene: NA
CDR3 protein: CASSPQGNYGYTF
CDR3 DNA: TGTGCCAGTAGTCCGCAGGGGAACTATGGCTACACCTTC

J gene: TRBJ2-5
V gene: TRBV2
CDR3 length: 13
clone size: NA
D gene: NA
CDR3 protein: CASSARRAETQYF
CDR3 DNA: TGTGCCAGCAGTGCGCGCAGGGCAGAGACCCAGTACTTC

J gene: TRBJ2-7
V gene: TRBV7-7
CDR3 length: 15
clone size: NA
D gene: TRBD1
CDR3 protein: CASSLDAGGLNEQYF
CDR3 DNA: TGTGCCAGCAGCTTGGATGCAGGGGGCTTAAACGAGCAGTACTTC